This is a list of T cell receptor beta chains from one sample in a study of blood T cell repertoires in COVID-19. Clones were read by immunoSEQ multiplex PCR, and TCRdb kept only the in-frame ones, dropping some. The sample has some 20,000 clones; around 74% are singletons. The sample was peripheral blood. These receptors originate from a man aged 80 or over with acute or convalescent COVID-19. CDR3s include the opening cysteine and the closing phenylalanine or tryptophan.

v_gene: TRBV19; j_gene: TRBJ2-3; CDR3aa: CASSPGFTDTQYF
v_gene: TRBV30; j_gene: TRBJ2-2; CDR3aa: CAWDQGIPGELFF
v_gene: TRBV2; j_gene: TRBJ2-7; CDR3aa: CASSESRGPYEQYF
v_gene: TRBV3-1/TRBV3-2; j_gene: TRBJ2-1; CDR3aa: CASSQDPSGMNEQFF
v_gene: TRBV6-5; j_gene: TRBJ2-1; CDR3aa: CASSRTSGTYNEQFF
v_gene: TRBV5-4; j_gene: TRBJ1-1; CDR3aa: CASSQQGPNTEAFF
v_gene: TRBV6-5; j_gene: TRBJ2-5; CDR3aa: CASRSPPRLQETQYF
v_gene: TRBV5-5; j_gene: TRBJ1-5; CDR3aa: CASSSQTGMVNQPQHF
v_gene: TRBV4-1; j_gene: TRBJ1-1; CDR3aa: CASSQPPRALNTEAFF
v_gene: TRBV11-3; j_gene: TRBJ2-1; CDR3aa: CASSLAGGKYEQFF
v_gene: TRBV5-1; j_gene: TRBJ1-2; CDR3aa: CASSREGGDGYTF
v_gene: TRBV4-3; j_gene: TRBJ1-4; CDR3aa: CASSQDRGTGDSNEKLFF
v_gene: TRBV5-1; j_gene: TRBJ1-2; CDR3aa: CASSLVTGNYGYTF
v_gene: TRBV7-9; j_gene: TRBJ1-2; CDR3aa: CASSSHSGTAYGYTF
v_gene: TRBV13; j_gene: TRBJ1-1; CDR3aa: CASSSNRGQNTEAFF
v_gene: TRBV11-2; j_gene: TRBJ2-4; CDR3aa: CASSLDGDIQYF
v_gene: TRBV6-6; j_gene: TRBJ1-5; CDR3aa: CASSRGNQPQHF
v_gene: TRBV11-2; j_gene: TRBJ2-1; CDR3aa: CASSLGTSGSHEQFF
v_gene: TRBV5-1; j_gene: TRBJ1-2; CDR3aa: CASSLDGAGGYTF
v_gene: TRBV6-2/TRBV6-3; j_gene: TRBJ2-2; CDR3aa: CASSYVGSHTGELFF
v_gene: TRBV7-3; j_gene: TRBJ2-7; CDR3aa: CASSLTPGSSEQYF
v_gene: TRBV9; j_gene: TRBJ1-2; CDR3aa: CASSVEPQTGIYGYTF
v_gene: TRBV11-2; j_gene: TRBJ2-7; CDR3aa: CASSLDLTSYDEQYF
v_gene: TRBV18; j_gene: TRBJ1-4; CDR3aa: CASSLPASGNEKLFF
v_gene: TRBV11-2; j_gene: TRBJ2-5; CDR3aa: CASSSGQGGTLVETQYF
v_gene: TRBV6-5; j_gene: TRBJ1-5; CDR3aa: CASSPDSSNQPQHF
v_gene: TRBV2; j_gene: TRBJ2-5; CDR3aa: CASSEFYGGWETQYF
v_gene: TRBV27; j_gene: TRBJ1-6; CDR3aa: CASKSDRGGSPLHF
v_gene: TRBV5-1; j_gene: TRBJ1-3; CDR3aa: CASSIGTGPGNTIYF
v_gene: TRBV12-1; j_gene: TRBJ2-1; CDR3aa: CASSALAGDYNEQFF
v_gene: TRBV2; j_gene: TRBJ2-2; CDR3aa: CASSEALSGGELFF
v_gene: TRBV3-1/TRBV3-2; j_gene: TRBJ2-3; CDR3aa: CASSRKGLAGSTDTQYF
v_gene: TRBV6-6; j_gene: TRBJ1-1; CDR3aa: CASKPGHSEEAFF
v_gene: TRBV3-1/TRBV3-2; j_gene: TRBJ1-2; CDR3aa: CASSQDGGGYYGYTF
v_gene: TRBV27; j_gene: TRBJ2-3; CDR3aa: CASSLSLSSTDTQYF
v_gene: TRBV20-1; j_gene: TRBJ2-1; CDR3aa: CSARSGLEQFF
v_gene: TRBV19; j_gene: TRBJ2-1; CDR3aa: CASSDPRTRYNEQFF
v_gene: TRBV5-4; j_gene: TRBJ2-1; CDR3aa: CASSQRKSSYNEQFF
v_gene: TRBV20-1; j_gene: TRBJ1-1; CDR3aa: CSAAEDTEAFF
v_gene: TRBV7-2; j_gene: TRBJ2-2; CDR3aa: CASSLSGIPTGELFF
v_gene: TRBV11-2; j_gene: TRBJ2-1; CDR3aa: CASSSYGPSGSYNEQFF
v_gene: TRBV25-1; j_gene: TRBJ1-4; CDR3aa: CASPIRQGPGEKLFF
v_gene: TRBV10-3; j_gene: TRBJ1-1; CDR3aa: CAISEGGGSEAFF
v_gene: TRBV28; j_gene: TRBJ2-5; CDR3aa: CASSPPDSIQETQYF
v_gene: TRBV6-5; j_gene: TRBJ1-2; CDR3aa: CASRNPGVEYGYTF
v_gene: TRBV30; j_gene: TRBJ2-1; CDR3aa: CAWSSTSGESYEQFF
v_gene: TRBV18; j_gene: TRBJ1-5; CDR3aa: CASSSVMGRGDQPQHF
v_gene: TRBV15; j_gene: TRBJ2-7; CDR3aa: CATSRETGGSYEQYF
v_gene: TRBV28; j_gene: TRBJ1-2; CDR3aa: CASSPWTGHSYGYTF